A selection of T cell receptor beta chains follows, all from one sample in a study of shared clonotypes between healthy human individuals. Produced via immunoSEQ multiplex PCR; TCRdb's table is partial and in-frame only. This table holds roughly 680,000 clones, 72% found once. Sequencing input: memory CD4+ T cells sorted from blood. The receptors come from a woman in her thirties in good health. The CDR3 runs from the conserved cysteine through the conserved F or W. The D gene is left open where the match is weak. Where a row states a size, it is once, few, many or the class of an expanded clone; other rows omit it.

abundance: NA
j_gene: TRBJ1-2
d_gene: TRBD1
v_gene: TRBV5-1
CDR3aa: CASAGGTGYGYTF
CDR3nt: TGCGCCAGCGCAGGGGGCACGGGCTATGGCTACACCTTC

abundance: NA
j_gene: TRBJ2-1
d_gene: TRBD2
v_gene: TRBV4-1
CDR3aa: CASSQAPLAGRAYNEQFF
CDR3nt: TGCGCCAGCAGCCAAGCCCCCTTAGCGGGACGGGCGTACAATGAGCAGTTCTTC

abundance: NA
j_gene: TRBJ2-3
d_gene: NA
v_gene: TRBV10-2
CDR3aa: CASTESTDTQYF
CDR3nt: TGCGCCAGCACAGAGAGCACAGATACGCAGTATTTT

abundance: NA
j_gene: TRBJ2-1
d_gene: NA
v_gene: TRBV9
CDR3aa: CASSSQPGVVEQFF
CDR3nt: TGTGCCAGCAGCTCACAGCCGGGAGTGGTTGAGCAGTTCTTC

abundance: NA
j_gene: TRBJ2-3
d_gene: TRBD2
v_gene: TRBV18
CDR3aa: CASSPLGREGRLVDTQYF
CDR3nt: TGTGCCAGCTCACCACTAGGGCGGGAGGGCCGATTGGTGGATACGCAGTATTTT

abundance: many
j_gene: TRBJ1-2
d_gene: TRBD1
v_gene: TRBV5-1
CDR3aa: CASSLAVQGTGIGYGYTF
CDR3nt: TGCGCCAGCAGCTTGGCCGTCCAAGGGACAGGGATTGGCTATGGCTACACCTTC

abundance: NA
j_gene: TRBJ2-7
d_gene: NA
v_gene: TRBV15
CDR3aa: CATSRDTSLEQYF
CDR3nt: TGTGCCACCAGCAGAGATACAAGTCTCGAGCAGTACTTC

abundance: NA
j_gene: TRBJ2-1
d_gene: TRBD2
v_gene: TRBV30
CDR3aa: CACNAGTSGRAHIF
CDR3nt: TGTGCCTGTAACGCCGGGACTAGCGGGAGAGCACATATCTTC

abundance: NA
j_gene: TRBJ2-7
d_gene: TRBD2
v_gene: TRBV18
CDR3aa: CASSANSGSGYEQYF
CDR3nt: TGTGCCAGCTCGGCAAATAGCGGGAGCGGGTACGAGCAGTACTTC

abundance: NA
j_gene: TRBJ2-1
d_gene: TRBD2
v_gene: TRBV9
CDR3aa: CASKRELDNEQFF
CDR3nt: TGTGCCAGCAAGCGGGAGTTGGACAATGAGCAGTTCTTC

abundance: NA
j_gene: TRBJ2-5
d_gene: NA
v_gene: TRBV11-2
CDR3aa: CASSLVVGPRQETQYF
CDR3nt: TGTGCCAGCAGCTTAGTAGTGGGCCCGAGGCAAGAGACCCAGTACTTC

abundance: once
j_gene: TRBJ1-2
d_gene: NA
v_gene: TRBV28
CDR3aa: CASSLALTFGGYGYTF
CDR3nt: TGTGCCAGCAGTTTGGCCCTTACTTTTGGCGGCTATGGCTACACCTTC

abundance: NA
j_gene: TRBJ2-3
d_gene: TRBD2
v_gene: TRBV27
CDR3aa: CASIWGTSGDFSTDTQYF
CDR3nt: TGTGCCAGCATCTGGGGGACTAGCGGCGACTTTAGCACAGATACGCAGTATTTT

abundance: NA
j_gene: TRBJ2-3
d_gene: NA
v_gene: TRBV13
CDR3aa: CASSLKPGIQGTEYF
CDR3nt: TGTGCCAGCAGCTTAAAGCCGGGTATTCAGGGGACGGAGTATTTT

abundance: NA
j_gene: TRBJ1-6
d_gene: NA
v_gene: TRBV6-5
CDR3aa: CASSVWDGGSPLHF
CDR3nt: TGTGCCAGCAGTGTCTGGGACGGGGGGTCACCCCTCCACTTT

abundance: NA
j_gene: TRBJ1-4
d_gene: NA
v_gene: TRBV5-1
CDR3aa: CASSLTGPTNEKLFF
CDR3nt: TGCGCCAGCAGCTTGACAGGACCAACTAATGAAAAACTGTTTTTT

abundance: few
j_gene: TRBJ2-3
d_gene: NA
v_gene: TRBV7-9
CDR3aa: CASSPRGGETDTQYF
CDR3nt: TGTGCCAGCAGCCCGCGCGGAGGGGAGACAGATACGCAGTATTTT

abundance: few
j_gene: TRBJ2-7
d_gene: TRBD1
v_gene: TRBV5-1
CDR3aa: CASSPGTGALEQYF
CDR3nt: TGCGCCAGCAGCCCCGGGACAGGGGCCCTCGAGCAGTACTTC

abundance: NA
j_gene: TRBJ2-7
d_gene: TRBD1
v_gene: TRBV19
CDR3aa: CASKQRQGSYEQYF
CDR3nt: TGTGCCAGTAAACAACGACAGGGTTCCTACGAGCAGTACTTC

abundance: NA
j_gene: TRBJ2-1
d_gene: TRBD2
v_gene: TRBV7-8
CDR3aa: CASSLALTSGIDEQFF
CDR3nt: TGTGCCAGCAGCTTAGCGTTGACTAGCGGGATTGATGAGCAGTTCTTC

abundance: NA
j_gene: TRBJ2-2
d_gene: NA
v_gene: TRBV9
CDR3aa: CASSVYGTSNTGELFF
CDR3nt: TGTGCCAGCAGCGTTTATGGCACGTCGAACACCGGGGAGCTGTTTTTT

abundance: NA
j_gene: TRBJ1-5
d_gene: NA
v_gene: TRBV2
CDR3aa: CASRVDSNQPQHF
CDR3nt: TGTGCCAGCAGGGTCGATAGCAATCAGCCCCAGCATTTT

abundance: NA
j_gene: TRBJ1-4
d_gene: NA
v_gene: TRBV2
CDR3aa: CASSEGQSTNEKLFF
CDR3nt: TGTGCCAGCAGTGAGGGGCAGTCAACTAATGAAAAACTGTTTTTT

abundance: NA
j_gene: TRBJ1-1
d_gene: NA
v_gene: TRBV6-5
CDR3aa: CASSYSTLQNTEAFF
CDR3nt: TGTGCCAGCAGTTACTCGACGTTGCAGAACACTGAAGCTTTCTTT

abundance: NA
j_gene: TRBJ2-1
d_gene: NA
v_gene: TRBV5-1
CDR3aa: CASRYSSLSYNEQFF
CDR3nt: TGCGCCAGCAGATACTCCAGTCTCTCCTACAATGAGCAGTTCTTC

abundance: NA
j_gene: TRBJ2-1
d_gene: TRBD2
v_gene: TRBV29-1
CDR3aa: CSVAGLAGDEQFF
CDR3nt: TGCAGCGTTGCAGGACTAGCGGGGGATGAGCAGTTCTTC